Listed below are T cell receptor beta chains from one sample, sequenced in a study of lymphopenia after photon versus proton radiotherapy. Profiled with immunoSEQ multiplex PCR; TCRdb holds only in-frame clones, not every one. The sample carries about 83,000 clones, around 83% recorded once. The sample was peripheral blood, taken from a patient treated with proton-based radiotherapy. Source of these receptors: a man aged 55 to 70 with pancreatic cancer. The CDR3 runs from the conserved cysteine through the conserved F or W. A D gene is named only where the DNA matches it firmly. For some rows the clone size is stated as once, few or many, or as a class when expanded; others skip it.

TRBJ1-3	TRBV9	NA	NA	TGTGCCAGCAGCGTAGCAGAGGGGGACCGCAGGGACTCTGGAAACACCATATATTTT	CASSVAEGDRRDSGNTIYF
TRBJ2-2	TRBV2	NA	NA	TGTGCCAGCAGGGTGTGGGGGGAGATCACCGGGGAGCTGTTTTTT	CASRVWGEITGELFF
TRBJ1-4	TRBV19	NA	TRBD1	TGTGCCAGTAGTATTCAACGACAGGGAAGTGAAAAACTGTTTTTT	CASSIQRQGSEKLFF
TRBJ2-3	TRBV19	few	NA	TGTGCCAGTAGTGCCCTAGCGAGCACAGATACGCAGTATTTT	CASSALASTDTQYF
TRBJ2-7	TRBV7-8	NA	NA	TGTGCCAGCAGCTTGGGAGCCCTTGGGGCCTACGAGCAGTACTTC	CASSLGALGAYEQYF
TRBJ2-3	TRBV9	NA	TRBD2	TGTGCCAGCAGCGCGAGCGGGAGTGGCCCCACAGATACGCAGTATTTT	CASSASGSGPTDTQYF
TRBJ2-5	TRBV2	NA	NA	TGTGCCAGCGCCCCCCCGGGAAAAGAGACCCAGTACTTC	CASAPPGKETQYF
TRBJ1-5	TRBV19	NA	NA	TGTGCCAGTAGGGGACAATACTCTGGGAATCAGCCCCAGCATTTT	CASRGQYSGNQPQHF
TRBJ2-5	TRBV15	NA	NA	TGTGCCACCAGCAGAGATTTGGCAGGGGAGACCCAGTACTTC	CATSRDLAGETQYF
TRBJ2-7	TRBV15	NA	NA	TGTGCCACACGCCGGGACGTCCGATACGAGCAGTACTTC	CATRRDVRYEQYF
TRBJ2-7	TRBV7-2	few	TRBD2	TGTGCCAGCAGCCCCCGACTAGCGGGAGGGCCGGTGCAGTACTTC	CASSPRLAGGPVQYF
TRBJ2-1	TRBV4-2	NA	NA	TGTGCCAGCAGCCATCCCCCCGGGACCAAAACCTACAATGAGCAGTTCTTC	CASSHPPGTKTYNEQFF
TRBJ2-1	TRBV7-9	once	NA	TGTGCCAGCAGCTCGGGGAATTACAATGAGCAGTTCTTC	CASSSGNYNEQFF
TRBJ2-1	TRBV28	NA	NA	TGTGCCAGCACACCCGGCGGGGCGGTTGAGCAGTTCTTC	CASTPGGAVEQFF
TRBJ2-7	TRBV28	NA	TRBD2	TGTGCCAGAGACCCCGGGACTAGCGGAAACAGGAGCTCCTACGAGCAGTACTTC	CARDPGTSGNRSSYEQYF
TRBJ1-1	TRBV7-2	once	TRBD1	TGTGCCAGCAGCTTCGTTGGGACAGGGAATGAAGCTTTCTTT	CASSFVGTGNEAFF
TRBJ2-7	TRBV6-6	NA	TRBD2	TGTGCCAGCAGTCCGGGACTAGCGGGCGTTTACGAGCAGTACTTC	CASSPGLAGVYEQYF
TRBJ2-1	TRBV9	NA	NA	TGTGCCAGCAGCCCTAGACTAGGGCAGGGCCCAGGTAATGTGCTCAATGAGCAGTTCTTC	CASSPRLGQGPGNVLNEQFF